One and the same sample provided the 21 T cell receptor beta chains below, sequenced in a study of T cells in tumors after PD-1 blockade. The assay was immunoSEQ multiplex PCR, and TCRdb's table has in-frame clones only and misses some. The sample lists tens of thousands of clones, about 74% occurring once. Sequences were derived from PBMCs, sampled after anti-PD-1 treatment. These receptors were obtained from a human donor with basal cell carcinoma.

The chain links TRBV5-1 to TRBJ1-6; D is perhaps TRBD1 (6 bases). CDR1 is SGHRS and CDR2 is YFSETQ in the germline V gene. The CDR3 consists of 19 residues. Trimming took off 3 bases at V and 0 bases at J, with 19 bases between the two ends. CDR3 bases: TGCGCCAGCAGCTCCCGGGAACAGGGAGGAAGCTCCTATAATTCACCCCTCCACTTT. It is translated as CASSSREQGGSSYNSPLHF. Full variable domain (outside the CDR3, taken from reference TRBV5-1 and TRBJ1-6): KAGVTQTPRYLIKTRGQQVTLSCSPISGHRSVSWYQQTPGQGLQFLFEYFSETQRNKGNFPGRFSGRQFSNSRSEMNVSTLELGDSALYLCASSSREQGGSSYNSPLHFGNGTRLTVT.

This clone was seen a single time. The genes are TRBV4-1 and TRBJ2-2; D is perhaps TRBD1 (5 bases). In germline, CDR1 is MGHRA, CDR2 YSYEKL. The V and J ends lost 0 bases and 1 base respectively, with 6 bases between them. CDR3 length: 15 residues. The CDR3 DNA sequence: TGCGCCAGCAGCCAAGATCAGGGGAACACCGGGGAGCTGTTTTTT. Translating gives CASSQDQGNTGELFF.

The chain is built from TRBV21-1 and TRBJ2-2; the table assigns TRBD1, which was not confirmed against the DNA. TRBV21-1 is marked as a pseudogene. The CDR3 has 16 residues. The chain's CDR3 is CASSQRGTGEAGELFF. The CDR3 coding sequence is TGTGCCAGCAGTCAAAGGGGGACAGGGGAGGCCGGGGAGCTGTTTTTT.

The chain links TRBV7-2 to TRBJ1-2; D not certain. The germline gives CDR1 SGHTA, CDR2 FQGNSA. The germline V and J ends were trimmed by 5 bases and 0 bases, with 13 bases remaining between them. The CDR3 has 15 residues. The CDR3 nucleotides read TGTGCCAGCAGCCCCCCCCCGGGCGCTAACTATGGCTACACCTTC. This sequence encodes CASSPPPGANYGYTF.

This clone appeared a few times. V gene TRBV7-9 combines with J gene TRBJ1-4, with D maybe TRBD1 (6 bases). V was trimmed by 5 bases and J by 5 bases, leaving 12 bases between them. Germline V CDR1 and CDR2: SEHNR, FQNEAQ (reference sequence). This CDR3 comprises 14 residues. The CDR3 reads CASSRRQENEKLFF. CDR3 nucleotide sequence: TGTGCCAGCAGCCGGCGACAGGAAAATGAAAAACTGTTTTTT. Full variable domain (missing parts from reference TRBV7-9 and TRBJ1-4): DTGVSQNPRHKITKRGQNVTFRCDPISEHNRLYWYRQTLGQGPEFLTYFQNEAQLEKSRLLSDRFSAERPKGSFSTLEIQRTEQGDSAMYLCASSRRQENEKLFFGSGTQLSVL.

This chain joins TRBV23-1 and TRBJ1-4, with 7 bases lining up with TRBD1. TRBV23-1 is an ORF, with its function uncertain. The CDR3 totals 20 residues. Unmatched junction bases numbered 18, after V lost 3 bases and J lost 2 bases. The CDR3 coding sequence is TGCGCCAGCAGTCACAGATTGGGAATGACAGGGACTTGCACTAATGAAAAACTGTTTTTT. It encodes CASSHRLGMTGTCTNEKLFF.

The chain uses TRBV6-5 and TRBJ2-1; the D gene could be TRBD1 or TRBD2 (5 bases each). The length of the CDR3 is 14 residues. Germline-derived CDR1 and CDR2 are MNHEY and SVGAGI. Trimming pared 6 bases from V and 2 bases from J, leaving 11 bases between. DNA for the CDR3: TGTGCCAGCAGCCGGGACGGAACCTACAATGAGCAGTTCTTC. Translation: CASSRDGTYNEQFF.

CDR3 loop: CASSPSLKDRVRLYEQYF. The CDR3 DNA follows: TGTGCCAGCAGCCCGTCTCTAAAGGACAGGGTGAGGTTGTACGAGCAGTACTTC. V and J are TRBV14 and TRBJ2-7, with TRBD1 identical over 8 bases. The V gene's germline CDR1 is SGHDN and CDR2 FVKESK. Trimming at V came to 4 bases and at J to 4 bases, leaving 18 bases not matched to a gene. The CDR3 totals 18 residues.

CDR3 sequence reads: CASSLASDTEAFF. In DNA, the CDR3 is TGCGCCAGCAGCTTGGCCTCGGACACTGAAGCTTTCTTT. This chain joins TRBV5-1 and TRBJ1-1; D is unclear. Germline V gene data show CDR1 as SGHRS and CDR2 as YFSETQ. V was trimmed by 0 bases and J by 3 bases, leaving 6 bases between them. This CDR3 comprises 13 residues.

The J gene is TRBJ2-2, the V gene TRBV29-1; the D gene could be TRBD1 or TRBD2 (5 bases each). V lost 0 bases, J lost 7 bases, and 18 bases lay in between. Germline loops: CDR1 SQVTM, CDR2 ANQGSEA. This CDR3 is built from 16 residues. Here the CDR3 DNA reads TGCAGCGTTGAAGATCTTAGTCCAGGGACGGGCGGGGAGCTGTTTTTT. This gives the protein CSVEDLSPGTGGELFF.

As concerns this clone: This likely comes from a read error, as the CDR3 has no conserved phenylalanine or tryptophan at its end. No DNA is shown, since the ends of the CDR3 on it are uncertain; the CDR3 is the one TCRdb lists. The chain uses TRBV21-1 and TRBJ2-3; no DNA check was done on the table's D call, TRBD1. TRBV21-1 corresponds to a pseudogene. The CDR3 region is 8 residues in length, termini included. Here the CDR3 reads CASSNQGN.

This chain connects TRBV14 to TRBJ2-7; tentatively, D is TRBD2 (5 bases). The CDR3 runs to 14 residues. Per germline, CDR1 SGHDN and CDR2 FVKESK. V lost 5 bases and J 2 bases, leaving 13 bases between the germline ends. CDR3 sequence: CASSSARLPYEQYF. The CDR3 DNA is TGTGCCAGCAGCTCGGCGCGACTACCCTACGAGCAGTACTTC.

This clone has only a few counts. The chain uses TRBV5-1 and TRBJ2-5, with no clear D. The V gene's germline CDR1 is SGHRS and CDR2 YFSETQ. The CDR3 runs to 14 residues. The V gene lost 4 bases and the J gene lost 4 bases, with 14 bases spanning the gap. This chain's CDR3 is CASSPRLVPETQYF. In DNA, the CDR3 is TGCGCCAGCAGCCCGAGACTGGTGCCAGAGACCCAGTACTTC.

The CDR3 sequence: CASRLTGQGPYEQYF. The DNA for the CDR3 is TGTGCCAGCAGACTTACGGGACAGGGACCCTACGAGCAGTACTTC. V is TRBV28 and J is TRBJ2-7; TRBD1 agrees at 9 bases. The germline V gene has CDR1 MDHEN and CDR2 SYDVKM. Trimming took 6 bases from V and 2 from J; bases not matched to a gene: 8. This CDR3 spans 15 amino acids.

CDR3 amino acids: CASSSTYRWGESYEQYF. Written as DNA, the CDR3 is TGTGCCAGCAGCTCTACCTATCGCTGGGGGGAATCCTACGAGCAGTACTTC. V usage is TRBV5-6 and J usage is TRBJ2-7; perhaps TRBD2 as D (6 bases). Germline-derived CDR1 and CDR2 are SGHDT and YYEEEE. The CDR3 is made up of 17 amino acids. V shed 3 bases and J shed 1 base, with 20 bases lying between them.

Within the sample, this clone is medium-sized. The chain carries TRBV6-6 and TRBJ2-7; a possible D gene is TRBD1 (6 bases). The V gene's germline CDR1 is MNHNY and CDR2 SVGAGI (reference sequence). The CDR3 has 13 residues. V lost 6 bases and J 6 bases, leaving 15 bases between the germline ends. For the CDR3, the DNA is TGTGCCAGCAGCCAACAGGGAAGGCGCGAGCAGTACTTC. It specifies CASSQQGRREQYF.

The rearrangement joins TRBV6-6 to TRBJ1-5; possibly TRBD1 for D (5 bases). V shed 6 bases and J shed 0 bases, with 9 bases lying between them. This CDR3 spans 14 amino acids. The germline gives CDR1 MNHNY, CDR2 SVGAGI (reference sequence). The CDR3 loop reads CASSLDTSNQPQHF. CDR3 coding DNA: TGTGCCAGCAGCTTGGACACTAGCAATCAGCCCCAGCATTTT.

This clone was seen a few times. In DNA, the CDR3 is TGTGCCTGGAGTGTCGGGCGACAGGGGGCAGATCAGCCCCAGCATTTT. Translation: CAWSVGRQGADQPQHF. The rearrangement links TRBV30 to TRBJ1-5; 10 bases line up with TRBD1. V was clipped by 0 bases and J by 5 bases; unmatched bases: 7. The CDR3 is 16 residues long. CDR1 and CDR2 (germline): GTSNPN, SVGIG (reference sequence).

The rearrangement links TRBV6-4 to TRBJ2-3; 10 bases agree with TRBD1. This CDR3 contains 16 residues. Germline lookup yields CDR1 MRHNA and CDR2 SNTAGT. J lost 4 bases, V lost 6 bases, and 10 bases had no gene match. Here the CDR3 DNA reads TGTGCCAGCAGCCACGATCCGGGACAGGGGTCAGATACGCAGTATTTT. Encoded protein: CASSHDPGQGSDTQYF.

This clone came up a few times. Written as DNA, the CDR3 is TGTGCCAGCAGCTACCCTACAGGGGATGCTGAAGCTTTCTTT. Protein sequence: CASSYPTGDAEAFF. This chain links TRBV28 with TRBJ1-1; 7 bases are shared with TRBD1. Trimming cost V 6 bases and J 6 bases; bases outside gene matches: 10. This CDR3 is built from 14 residues. Germline CDR1 reads MDHEN; CDR2 reads SYDVKM.

The chain uses TRBV2 and TRBJ2-3; 14 nucleotides match TRBD2. CDR1 is SNHLY and CDR2 is FYNNEI in the germline V gene. After removal of 8 bases from V and 1 base from J, the junction contained 8 bases not matched to a gene. The CDR3 sequence is 17 residues long. CDR3 sequence (DNA): TGTGCCAGCGCCGGACTAGCGGGGGGCCTGGGCACAGATACGCAGTATTTT. This sequence encodes CASAGLAGGLGTDTQYF.